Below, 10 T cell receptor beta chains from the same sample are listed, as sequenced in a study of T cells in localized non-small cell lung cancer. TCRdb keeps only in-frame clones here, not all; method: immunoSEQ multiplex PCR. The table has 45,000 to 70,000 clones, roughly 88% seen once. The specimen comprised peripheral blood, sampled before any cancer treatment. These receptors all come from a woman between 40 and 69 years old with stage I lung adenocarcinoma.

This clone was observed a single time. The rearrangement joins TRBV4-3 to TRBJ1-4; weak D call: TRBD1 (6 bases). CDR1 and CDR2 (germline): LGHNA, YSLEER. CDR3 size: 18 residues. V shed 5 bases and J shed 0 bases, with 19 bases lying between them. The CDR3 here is CASSERTDSFATNEKLFF. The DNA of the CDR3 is TGCGCCAGCAGCGAACGGACAGACTCGTTTGCAACTAATGAAAAACTGTTTTTT.

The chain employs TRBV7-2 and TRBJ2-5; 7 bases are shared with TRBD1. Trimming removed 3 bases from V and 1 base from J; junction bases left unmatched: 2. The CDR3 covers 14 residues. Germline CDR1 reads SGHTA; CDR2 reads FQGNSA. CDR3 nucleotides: TGTGCCAGCAGCTTGGGACAGACCCAAGAGACCCAGTACTTC. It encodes CASSLGQTQETQYF.

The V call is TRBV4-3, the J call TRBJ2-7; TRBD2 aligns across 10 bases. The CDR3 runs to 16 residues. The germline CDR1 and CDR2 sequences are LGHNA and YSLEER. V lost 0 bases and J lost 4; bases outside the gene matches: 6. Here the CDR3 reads CASSQETSGIDYEQYF. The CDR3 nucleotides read TGCGCCAGCAGCCAAGAAACTAGCGGGATCGATTACGAGCAGTACTTC.

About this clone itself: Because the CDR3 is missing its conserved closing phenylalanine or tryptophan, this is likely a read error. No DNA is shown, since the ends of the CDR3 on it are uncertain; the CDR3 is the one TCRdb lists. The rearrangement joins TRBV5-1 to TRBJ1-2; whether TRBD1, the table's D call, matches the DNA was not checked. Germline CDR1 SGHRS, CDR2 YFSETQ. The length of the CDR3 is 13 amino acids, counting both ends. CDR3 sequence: CASSSVPGQGSTL.

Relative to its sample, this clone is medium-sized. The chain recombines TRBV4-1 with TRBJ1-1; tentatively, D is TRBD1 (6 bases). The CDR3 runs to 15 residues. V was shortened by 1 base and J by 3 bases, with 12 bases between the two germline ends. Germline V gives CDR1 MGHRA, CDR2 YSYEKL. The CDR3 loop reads CASSQVPGEYTEAFF. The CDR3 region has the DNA TGCGCCAGCAGCCAAGTCCCAGGGGAGTACACTGAAGCTTTCTTT.

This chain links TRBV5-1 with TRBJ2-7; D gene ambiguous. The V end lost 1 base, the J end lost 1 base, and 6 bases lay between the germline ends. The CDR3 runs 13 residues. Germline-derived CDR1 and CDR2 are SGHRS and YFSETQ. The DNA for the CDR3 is TGCGCCAGCAGCTTGACTGGATCCTACGAGCAGTACTTC. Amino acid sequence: CASSLTGSYEQYF.

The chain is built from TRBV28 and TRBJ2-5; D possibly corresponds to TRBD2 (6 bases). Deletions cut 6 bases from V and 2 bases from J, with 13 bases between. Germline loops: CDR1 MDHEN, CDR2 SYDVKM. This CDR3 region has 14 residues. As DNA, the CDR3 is TGTGCCAGCAGACCCGGGACTGTACAAGAGACCCAGTACTTC. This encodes CASRPGTVQETQYF.

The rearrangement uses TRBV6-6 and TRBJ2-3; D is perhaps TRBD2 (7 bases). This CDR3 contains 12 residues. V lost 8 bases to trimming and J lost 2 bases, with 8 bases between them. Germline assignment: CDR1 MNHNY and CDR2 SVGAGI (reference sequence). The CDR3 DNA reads TGTGCCAGCGGGGGGGCCACAGATACGCAGTATTTT. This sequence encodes CASGGATDTQYF.

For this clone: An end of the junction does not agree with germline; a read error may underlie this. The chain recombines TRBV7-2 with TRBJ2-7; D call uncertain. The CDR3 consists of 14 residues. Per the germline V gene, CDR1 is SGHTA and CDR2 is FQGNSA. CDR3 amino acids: CASNLGRSSYEQYF. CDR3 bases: TGTGCCAGCAACTTAGGACGGAGCTCCTACGAGCAGTACTTC.

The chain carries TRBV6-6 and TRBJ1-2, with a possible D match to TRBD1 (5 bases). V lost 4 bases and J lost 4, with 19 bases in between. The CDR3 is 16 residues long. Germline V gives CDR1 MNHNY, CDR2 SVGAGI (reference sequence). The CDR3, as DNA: TGTGCCAGCAGTTCCCCCTCAGGGATACTCGGCTATGGCTACACCTTC. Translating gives CASSSPSGILGYGYTF.